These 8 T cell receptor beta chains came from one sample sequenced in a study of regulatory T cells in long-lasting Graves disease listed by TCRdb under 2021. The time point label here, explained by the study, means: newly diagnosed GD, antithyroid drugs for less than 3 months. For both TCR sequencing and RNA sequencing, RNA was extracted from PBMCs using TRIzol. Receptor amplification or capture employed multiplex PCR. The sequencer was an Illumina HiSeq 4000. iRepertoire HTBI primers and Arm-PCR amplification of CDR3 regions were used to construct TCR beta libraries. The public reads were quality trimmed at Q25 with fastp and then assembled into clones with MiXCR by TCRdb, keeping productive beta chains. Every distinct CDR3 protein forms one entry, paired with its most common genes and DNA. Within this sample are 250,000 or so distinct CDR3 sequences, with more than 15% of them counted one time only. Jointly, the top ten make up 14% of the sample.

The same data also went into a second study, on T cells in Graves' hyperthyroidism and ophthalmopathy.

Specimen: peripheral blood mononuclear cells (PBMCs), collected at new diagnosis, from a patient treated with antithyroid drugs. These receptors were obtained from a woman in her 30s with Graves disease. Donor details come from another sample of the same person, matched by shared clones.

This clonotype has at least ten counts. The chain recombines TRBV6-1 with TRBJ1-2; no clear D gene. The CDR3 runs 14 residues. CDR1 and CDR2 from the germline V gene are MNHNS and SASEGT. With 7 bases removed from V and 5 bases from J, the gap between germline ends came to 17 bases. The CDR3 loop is CASTPIGGGYGYTF. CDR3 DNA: TGTGCCAGCACCCCGATCGGAGGAGGGTATGGCTACACCTTC.

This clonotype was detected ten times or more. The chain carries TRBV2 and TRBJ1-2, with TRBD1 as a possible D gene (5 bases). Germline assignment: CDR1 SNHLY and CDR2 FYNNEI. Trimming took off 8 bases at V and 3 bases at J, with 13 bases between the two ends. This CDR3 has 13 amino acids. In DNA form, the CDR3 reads TGTGCCAGCCGGGGGGGTAGGGACTATGGCTACACCTTC. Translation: CASRGGRDYGYTF. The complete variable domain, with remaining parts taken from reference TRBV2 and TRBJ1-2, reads EPEVTQTPSHQVTQMGQEVILRCVPISNHLYFYWYRQILGQKVEFLVSFYNNEISEKSEIFDDQFSVERPDGSNFTLKIRSTKLEDSAMYFCASRGGRDYGYTFGSGTRLTVV.

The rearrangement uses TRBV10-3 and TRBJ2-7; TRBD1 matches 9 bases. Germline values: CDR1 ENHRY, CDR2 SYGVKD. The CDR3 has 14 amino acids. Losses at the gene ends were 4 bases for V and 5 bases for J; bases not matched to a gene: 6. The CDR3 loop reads CAISAGTGKHEQYF. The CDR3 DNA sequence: TGTGCCATCAGTGCCGGGACAGGGAAGCACGAGCAGTACTTC.

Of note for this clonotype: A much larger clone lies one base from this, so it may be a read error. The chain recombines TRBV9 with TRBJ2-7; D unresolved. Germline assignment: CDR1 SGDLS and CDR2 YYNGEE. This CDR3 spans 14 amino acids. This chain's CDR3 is CAGSVDQTRSEQYF. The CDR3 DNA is TGTGCCGGCAGCGTAGACCAGACGAGAAGCGAGCAGTACTTC.

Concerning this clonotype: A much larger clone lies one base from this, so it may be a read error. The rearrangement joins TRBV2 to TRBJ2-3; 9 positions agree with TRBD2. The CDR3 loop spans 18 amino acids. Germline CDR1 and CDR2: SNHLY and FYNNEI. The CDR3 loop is CASSLDLVSGGGTDAQYF. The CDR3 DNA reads TGTGCCAGCAGCTTAGATCTGGTTAGCGGGGGCGGCACAGATGCGCAGTATTTT.

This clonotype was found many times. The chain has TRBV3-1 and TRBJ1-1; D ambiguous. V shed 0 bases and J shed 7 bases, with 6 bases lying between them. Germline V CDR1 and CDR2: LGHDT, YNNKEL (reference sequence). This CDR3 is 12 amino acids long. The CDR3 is CASSQDGFEAFF. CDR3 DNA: TGTGCCAGCAGCCAAGACGGGTTTGAAGCTTTCTTT.

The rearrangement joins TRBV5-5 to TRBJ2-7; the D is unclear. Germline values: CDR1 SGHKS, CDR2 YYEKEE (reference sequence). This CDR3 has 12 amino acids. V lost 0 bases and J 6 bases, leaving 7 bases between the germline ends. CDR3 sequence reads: CASSLVGSEQYF. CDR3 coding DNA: TGTGCCAGCAGCTTGGTTGGGTCCGAGCAGTACTTC.

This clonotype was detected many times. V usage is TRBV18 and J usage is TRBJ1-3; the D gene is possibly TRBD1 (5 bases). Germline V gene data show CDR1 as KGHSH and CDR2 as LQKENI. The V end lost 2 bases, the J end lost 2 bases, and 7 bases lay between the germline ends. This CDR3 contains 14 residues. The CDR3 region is CASSPDSPGNTIYF. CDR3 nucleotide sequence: TGTGCCAGCTCACCAGACAGTCCTGGAAACACCATATATTTT. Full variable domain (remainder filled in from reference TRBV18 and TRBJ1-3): NAGVMQNPRHLVRRRGQEARLRCSPMKGHSHVYWYRQLPEEGLKFMVYLQKENIIDESGMPKERFSAEFPKEGPSILRIQQVVRGDSAAYFCASSPDSPGNTIYFGEGSWLTVV.